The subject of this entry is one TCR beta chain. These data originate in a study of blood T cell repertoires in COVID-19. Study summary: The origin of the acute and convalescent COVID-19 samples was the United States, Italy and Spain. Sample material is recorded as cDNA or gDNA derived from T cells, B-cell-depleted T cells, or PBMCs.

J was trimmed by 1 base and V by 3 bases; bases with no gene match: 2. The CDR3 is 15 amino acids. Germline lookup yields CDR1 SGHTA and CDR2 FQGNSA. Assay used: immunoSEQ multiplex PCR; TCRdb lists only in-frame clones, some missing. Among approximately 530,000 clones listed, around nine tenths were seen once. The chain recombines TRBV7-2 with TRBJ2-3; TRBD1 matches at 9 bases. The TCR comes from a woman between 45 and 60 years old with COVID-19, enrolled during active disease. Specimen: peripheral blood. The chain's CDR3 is CASSLWTGGTDTQYF. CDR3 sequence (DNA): TGTGCCAGCAGCTTGTGGACAGGGGGCACAGATACGCAGTATTTT.